Following are 15 T cell receptor beta chains from one sample sequenced in a study of blood T cells in healthy people across ages. The second PCR ran roughly 6 to 11 cycles with a sample-barcoded 5' primer and J-beta primers. MiXCR was run by TCRdb on the 5' RACE reads, yielding one entry per CDR3 protein. The profile covers 550,000 to 750,000 distinct CDR3 sequences, with under 25% appearing a single time and 3% to 4.5% taken by the ten largest. The sample comprised blood. These receptors all stem from a man aged 65 to 85 in good health.

This clonotype appeared a few times. The CDR3 DNA reads as TGTGCCATCAGTGAGCTCGCCACCTATGGCTACACCTTC. It codes for CAISELATYGYTF. The chain joins TRBV10-3 to TRBJ1-2; D unresolved. Looked up from germline, CDR1 is ENHRY and CDR2 is SYGVKD. CDR3 size: 13 residues. V lost 2 bases and J 4 bases, leaving 8 bases between the germline ends.

This chain connects TRBV12-3 or TRBV12-4 to TRBJ1-3; D might be TRBD1 (5 bases). The CDR3 consists of 15 residues. Trimming removed 5 bases at V and 0 bases at J, with 11 bases between. In DNA, the CDR3 is TGTGCCAGCAGTGCCCCGGGGGGCTCTGGAAACACCATATATTTT. It encodes CASSAPGGSGNTIYF.

This chain uses TRBV7-2 with TRBJ2-2; no clear D. Trimming shortened V by 1 base and J by 3 bases, and 9 bases separated the two germline ends. Germline V lookup: CDR1 SGHTA, CDR2 FQGNSA. The CDR3 spans 15 residues. The CDR3 DNA reads as TGTGCCAGCAGCTTAGTTATCGGCGACACCGGGGAGCTGTTTTTT. It encodes CASSLVIGDTGELFF.

CDR3 protein: CASSQNVQEAYGYTF. The CDR3 region has the DNA TGCGCCAGCAGCCAGAATGTACAGGAGGCCTATGGCTACACCTTC. The chain has TRBV4-3 and TRBJ1-2; possibly TRBD1 for D (5 bases). The CDR3 consists of 15 residues. Germline V gene lookup returns CDR1 LGHNA and CDR2 YSLEER. Trimming took 3 bases from V and 4 from J, leaving 15 bases between them.

This clonotype was observed a handful of times. V gene TRBV29-1 combines with J gene TRBJ2-5, with 9 bases that match TRBD1. J lost 5 bases, V lost 5 bases, and 9 bases had no gene match. The CDR3 is made up of 14 amino acids. Germline assignment: CDR1 SQVTM and CDR2 ANQGSEA. The CDR3 here is CSVYTGQGFETQYF. As DNA, the CDR3 is TGCAGCGTTTATACGGGACAGGGTTTTGAGACCCAGTACTTC. The full variable domain, with the rest looked up from reference TRBV29-1 and TRBJ2-5, is SAVISQKPSRDICQRGTSLTIQCQVDSQVTMMFWYRQQPGQSLTLIATANQGSEATYESGFVIDKFPISRPNLTFSTLTVSNMSPEDSSIYLCSVYTGQGFETQYFGPGTRLLVL.

This clonotype was seen only a few times. The germline gene is not matched at one end of the junction; a read error may be the cause. The V gene is TRBV18, the J gene TRBJ2-2; weak D call: TRBD2 (5 bases). The length of the CDR3 is 16 residues. Germline CDR1 is KGHSH and CDR2 is LQKENI. The CDR3 DNA reads as TGTGCCAGCTCACCACCACGGACTTTGAACACCGGGGAGCCGTTTTTT. Translating gives CASSPPRTLNTGEPFF. Looking up the rest from reference TRBV18 and TRBJ2-2 gives the full variable domain: NAGVMQNPRHLVRRRGQEARLRCSPMKGHSHVYWYRQLPEEGLKFMVYLQKENIIDESGMPKERFSAEFPKEGPSILRIQQVVRGDSAAYFCASSPPRTLNTGEPFFGEGSRLTVL.

The chain links TRBV6-2 or TRBV6-3 to TRBJ2-3; no firm D call. Between the trimmed V and J ends, which lost 6 bases and 1 base, there was a span of 8 bases. In germline, CDR1 is MNHEY, CDR2 SVGEGT. The CDR3 has 13 residues. CDR3 amino acids: CASRRLGTDTQYF. CDR3 nucleotide sequence: TGTGCCAGCAGAAGATTGGGCACAGATACGCAGTATTTT.

Ten or more counts support this clonotype. V and J are TRBV7-3 and TRBJ2-1, with 10 bases that match TRBD2. CDR3 length: 16 residues. The trim removed 5 bases at V and 4 bases at J, leaving 8 bases unmatched. Germline CDR1 SGHTA, CDR2 FQGTGA. The CDR3 protein is CASSPGRTSGYNEQFF. CDR3 sequence (DNA): TGTGCCAGCAGCCCAGGGAGGACTAGCGGTTACAATGAGCAGTTCTTC.

A note on this clonotype: With a much larger clone just one base away, this may be a read error. The rearrangement uses TRBV27 and TRBJ2-1, with 8 bases lining up with TRBD2. Germline V lookup: CDR1 MNHEY, CDR2 SMNVEV (reference sequence). The CDR3 has 14 amino acids. The junction had 13 bases not matched to a gene; V was cut back by 5 bases and J by 13 bases. CDR3 nucleotide sequence: TGTGCCAGCAGTCCCGCCTTGCGGGAGGTCGAACAGTTCTTC. As protein: CASSPALREVEQFF.

On this clonotype: One end of the junction is discordant with germline, which a read error may explain. The rearrangement joins TRBV27 to TRBJ1-6; tentatively, D is TRBD1 (6 bases). Germline-derived CDR1 and CDR2 are MNHEY and SMNVEV (reference sequence). The CDR3 consists of 16 residues. This CDR3 reads CANSLSRTVHNSPLHF. The CDR3 nucleotides are TGTGCCAACAGTTTATCTAGGACAGTGCACAATTCACCCCTCCACTTT.

The chain joins TRBV7-2 to TRBJ1-2; D is ambiguous. Trimming cost V 5 bases and J 2 bases, with 15 bases left between them. The CDR3 has 15 residues. The germline V gene has CDR1 SGHTA and CDR2 FQGNSA. The CDR3 coding sequence is TGTGCCAGCAGCCCCTCGGGGAGGGAAAACTATGGCTACACCTTC. Amino acid sequence: CASSPSGRENYGYTF. Full variable domain (remainder filled in from reference TRBV7-2 and TRBJ1-2): GAGVSQSPSNKVTEKGKDVELRCDPISGHTALYWYRQSLGQGLEFLIYFQGNSAPDKSGLPSDRFSAERTGGSVSTLTIQRTQQEDSAVYLCASSPSGRENYGYTFGSGTRLTVV.

The sample holds many counts of this clonotype. This sequence joins TRBV28 and TRBJ2-4; 8 bases align to TRBD2. V shed 4 bases and J 8 bases; nucleotides not matched to a gene: 10. Germline assignment: CDR1 MDHEN and CDR2 SYDVKM. The CDR3 length is 15 residues. Written as DNA, the CDR3 is TGTGCCAGCAGTTACATGGGACTAGGGAGTGACATTCAGTACTTC. Its protein is CASSYMGLGSDIQYF.

The V and J genes are TRBV7-2 and TRBJ2-1, with 8 bases lining up with TRBD2. The V gene end was trimmed by 5 bases and the J gene end by 5 bases; junction bases not matched to a gene: 8. CDR1 is SGHTA and CDR2 is FQGNSA in the germline V gene. This CDR3 has 15 residues. The CDR3 DNA reads TGTGCCAGCAGCCGAGCTGGGACTAGGGACAATGAGCAGTTCTTC. Its translation: CASSRAGTRDNEQFF.

This clonotype showed up just a few times. Since a much larger clone is just one base distant, this may be a read error. J is TRBJ2-2 and V is TRBV9; 7 bases line up with TRBD1. The CDR3 covers 17 residues. CDR1 and CDR2 (germline): SGDLS, YYNGEE. The junction had 13 bases not matched to a gene; V was cut back by 7 bases and J by 1 base. CDR3 loop: CASCAHTGARNTGELFF. Written as DNA, the CDR3 is TGTGCCAGCTGCGCCCATACAGGGGCGAGGAACACCGGGGAGCTGTTTTTT.

Comments on this clonotype: As the CDR3 is not closed by the conserved phenylalanine or tryptophan, this likely results from a read error. V and J are TRBV10-3 and TRBJ2-3, with unresolved D. The V gene lost 3 bases and the J gene lost 2 bases, with 3 bases spanning the gap. Germline assignment: CDR1 ENHRY and CDR2 SYGVKD. CDR3 length: 12 residues. Here the CDR3 reads CAISDLTDTQYV. DNA of the CDR3: TGTGCCATCAGTGACCTCACAGATACGCAGTATGTT.